Shown below are 23 T cell receptor beta chains from a single sample sequenced in a study of blood T cell repertoires in COVID-19. This table comes from immunoSEQ multiplex PCR, and its TCRdb copy is limited to in-frame clones, with some not included. The table shows roughly 100,000 clones, with roughly 79% occurring only once. Sequencing used peripheral blood. Source of these receptors: a woman older than 75 with acute or convalescent COVID-19.

The rearrangement joins TRBV9 to TRBJ1-5; maybe TRBD1 (5 bases). CDR1 is SGDLS and CDR2 is YYNGEE in the germline V gene. This CDR3 has 15 amino acids. V lost 0 bases and J 3 bases, leaving 10 bases between the germline ends. CDR3 in DNA: TGTGCCAGCAGCGTAGACTCAGGGAACAATCAGCCCCAGCATTTT. Protein: CASSVDSGNNQPQHF.

This clone was observed at least ten times. V usage is TRBV11-1 and J usage is TRBJ2-3, with a weak D call TRBD2 (6 bases). The germline V and J ends were trimmed by 4 bases and 0 bases, with 14 bases remaining between them. The germline V gene has CDR1 SGHAT and CDR2 FQDESV (reference sequence). The CDR3 loop spans 16 amino acids. The CDR3 sequence is CASSSVGGASTDTQYF. The CDR3 DNA reads as TGTGCCAGCAGCTCCGTTGGAGGGGCCAGCACAGATACGCAGTATTTT.

Of note for this clone: This sample includes further DNA sequences coding for the same CDR3. The chain links TRBV7-9 to TRBJ1-1; D is uncertain. The V end lost 5 bases, the J end lost 1 base, and 8 bases lay between the germline ends. Germline V gene sequence: CDR1 SEHNR, CDR2 FQNEAQ (reference sequence). The CDR3 is 13 amino acids. Written as DNA, the CDR3 is TGTGCCAGCAGCCTCCAGAAGAACACTGAAGCTTTCTTT. It codes for CASSLQKNTEAFF.

This clone showed up just a few times. This chain links TRBV7-6 with TRBJ1-5; no reliable D call. V lost 1 base and J 0 bases, leaving 10 bases between the germline ends. The CDR3 extends over 16 amino acids. Per the germline V gene, CDR1 is SGHVS and CDR2 is FNYEAQ. CDR3 nucleotide sequence: TGTGCCAGCAGCTTAGGGGCCGGCGATAGCAATCAGCCCCAGCATTTT. It yields the protein CASSLGAGDSNQPQHF.

The chain combines TRBV5-6 with TRBJ2-3, with 13 bases aligning to TRBD2. CDR3 length: 16 amino acids. V shed 0 bases, J shed 3 bases, and the junction held 1 base outside the gene matches. The V gene's germline CDR1 is SGHDT and CDR2 YYEEEE. CDR3 in amino acids: CASSLGTSGGTDTQYF. The CDR3 nucleotides are TGTGCCAGCAGCTTGGGGACTAGCGGGGGTACAGATACGCAGTATTTT.

The chain couples TRBV29-1 to TRBJ1-5, with a weak D call TRBD1 (6 bases). Germline assignment: CDR1 SQVTM and CDR2 ANQGSEA. With 5 bases removed from V and 5 bases from J, the gap between germline ends came to 10 bases. The CDR3 covers 12 residues. CDR3 residues: CSVLQGDQPQHF. CDR3 nucleotides: TGCAGCGTTTTACAGGGAGATCAGCCCCAGCATTTT.

This chain connects TRBV24-1 to TRBJ1-5; D unresolved. The CDR3 length is 15 residues. Germline CDR1 and CDR2: KGHDR and SFDVKD. V shed 4 bases and J shed 0 bases, with 9 bases lying between them. The CDR3 is CATSDPKVSNQPQHF. The CDR3 coding sequence is TGTGCCACCAGTGACCCTAAAGTTAGCAATCAGCCCCAGCATTTT.

The chain combines TRBV19 with TRBJ1-5, with TRBD1 identical over 7 bases. V was clipped by 5 bases and J by 0 bases; unmatched bases: 4. CDR3 size: 15 residues. Germline assignment: CDR1 LNHDA and CDR2 SQIVND (reference sequence). CDR3 nucleotide sequence: TGTGCCAGTAGTCGGGACAGTTATAGCAATCAGCCCCAGCATTTT. Its translation: CASSRDSYSNQPQHF.

This clone was detected only a few times. No conserved phenylalanine or tryptophan is present at the end of the CDR3, so a read error is the likely explanation. It is unclear where the CDR3 begins or ends on the DNA, so no DNA is shown, and the CDR3 is as TCRdb lists it. The V and J genes are TRBV19 and TRBJ1-5; the table's D gene call, TRBD1, was not cross checked with the DNA. The CDR3 adds up to 10 amino acids, both ends counted. CDR1 LNHDA and CDR2 SQIVND come from the germline V gene (reference sequence). CDR3 sequence reads: CASSKGAVNL.

The chain recombines TRBV14 with TRBJ1-3; 10 nucleotides line up with TRBD1. The CDR3 is made up of 16 amino acids. Germline assignment: CDR1 SGHDN and CDR2 FVKESK. The trim removed 3 bases at V and 2 bases at J, leaving 4 bases unmatched. This CDR3 is CASSQLGTGAGNTIYF. The CDR3, as DNA: TGTGCCAGCAGCCAGCTAGGGACAGGGGCTGGAAACACCATATATTTT.

J is TRBJ1-2 and V is TRBV18, with TRBD1 identical over 8 bases. V was clipped by 4 bases and J by 1 base; unmatched bases: 8. Germline loops: CDR1 KGHSH, CDR2 LQKENI. The CDR3 is made up of 16 amino acids. The CDR3 region is CASSLYLDRDNYGYTF. The CDR3, as DNA: TGTGCCAGCTCACTATACCTGGACAGGGATAACTATGGCTACACCTTC.

J is TRBJ1-2 and V is TRBV3-1 (or the pseudogene TRBV3-2), with D possibly matching TRBD1 (5 bases). CDR1 is LGHDT, CDR2 YNNKEL, per germline (reference sequence). With 5 bases removed from V and 3 bases from J, the gap between germline ends came to 13 bases. The CDR3 contains 14 residues. CDR3 in DNA: TGTGCCAGCAGCGCCCTAGCGGGGGACTATGGCTACACCTTC. Translating gives CASSALAGDYGYTF.

The chain employs TRBV2 and TRBJ1-5; tentatively, D is TRBD1 (6 bases). The CDR3 extends over 14 amino acids. V was cut by 4 bases and J by 6 bases, with 13 bases left in between. Germline assignment: CDR1 SNHLY and CDR2 FYNNEI. CDR3 DNA: TGTGCCAGCAGTGCAGGACGCAGGGGTCAGCCCCAGCATTTT. Translated: CASSAGRRGQPQHF.

V usage is TRBV5-1 and J usage is TRBJ2-1; maybe TRBD2 (5 bases). Germline CDR1 SGHRS, CDR2 YFSETQ. The CDR3 totals 15 residues. V lost 1 base and J 0 bases, leaving 8 bases between the germline ends. CDR3 amino acids: CASSLRAGSYNEQFF. The DNA for the CDR3 is TGCGCCAGCAGCTTGCGGGCGGGCTCCTACAATGAGCAGTTCTTC.

The CDR3: CASRIQENSNQPQHF. The DNA of the CDR3 is TGTGCCAGCAGGATACAGGAGAATAGCAATCAGCCCCAGCATTTT. This chain joins TRBV6-6 and TRBJ1-5; perhaps TRBD1 as D (5 bases). V lost 6 bases and J 0 bases, leaving 12 bases between the germline ends. The CDR3 is 15 amino acids. From germline, CDR1 is MNHNY and CDR2 SVGAGI (reference sequence).

The genes are TRBV18 and TRBJ2-3; 7 bases align to TRBD2. The CDR3 extends over 14 amino acids. Germline V lookup: CDR1 KGHSH, CDR2 LQKENI. V was pared by 4 bases and J by 1 base, with 2 bases of the junction left unmatched. Written as DNA, the CDR3 is TGTGCCAGCTCACGGGAGGGGCGCACAGATACGCAGTATTTT. It codes for CASSREGRTDTQYF.

The rearrangement links TRBV5-1 to TRBJ1-1, with D possibly TRBD1 on 5 matching bases. Trimming shortened V by 0 bases and J by 7 bases, and 10 bases separated the two germline ends. Germline lookup yields CDR1 SGHRS and CDR2 YFSETQ. The CDR3 sequence is 13 residues long. The CDR3 sequence is CASSLVQGLEAFF. As DNA, the CDR3 is TGCGCCAGCAGCTTGGTTCAGGGCCTTGAAGCTTTCTTT.

The rearrangement joins TRBV6-1 to TRBJ1-1, with D unclear. The CDR3 runs to 13 residues. Trimming shortened V by 2 bases and J by 7 bases, and 11 bases separated the two germline ends. Germline lookup yields CDR1 MNHNS and CDR2 SASEGT. CDR3: CASSEYFRDEAFF. DNA of the CDR3: TGTGCCAGCAGTGAATACTTCCGCGATGAAGCTTTCTTT.

The rearrangement uses TRBV13 and TRBJ2-1; 7 bases map to TRBD1. The CDR3 totals 14 residues. Looked up from germline, CDR1 is PRHDT and CDR2 is FYEKMQ (reference sequence). Trimming cost V 3 bases and J 7 bases; bases outside gene matches: 6. CDR3 residues: CASSFLQGWNEQFF. For the CDR3, the DNA is TGTGCCAGCAGCTTCCTACAGGGGTGGAATGAGCAGTTCTTC. Full variable domain (missing parts from reference TRBV13 and TRBJ2-1): AAGVIQSPRHLIKEKRETATLKCYPIPRHDTVYWYQQGPGQDPQFLISFYEKMQSDKGSIPDRFSAQQFSDYHSELNMSSLELGDSALYFCASSFLQGWNEQFFGPGTRLTVL.

Only one count was recorded for this clone. The chain is built from TRBV6-5 and TRBJ2-7; D perhaps matches TRBD1 (6 bases). The length of the CDR3 is 14 residues. The germline V gene encodes CDR1 MNHEY and CDR2 SVGAGI. V dropped 6 bases and J dropped 0 bases, with 12 bases sitting between them. The CDR3 loop reads CASSRQGSSYEQYF. In nucleotides, the CDR3 is TGTGCCAGCAGCCGCCAGGGGTCCTCCTACGAGCAGTACTTC.

The gene calls are TRBV19 and TRBJ2-1, with 7 positions matching TRBD2. The CDR3 contains 17 residues. V lost 7 bases, J lost 3 bases, and 15 bases stayed unmatched. CDR1 and CDR2 (germline): LNHDA, SQIVND (reference sequence). As DNA, the CDR3 is TGTGCCAGTACCCCCGCGGGGGTGAAAATTAGCTACAATGAGCAGTTCTTC. It yields the protein CASTPAGVKISYNEQFF.

Only one count was recorded for this clone. CDR3 amino acids: CSYVTGYADTQYF. The CDR3 nucleotides read TGCAGCTATGTGACAGGGTACGCAGATACGCAGTATTTT. J is TRBJ2-3 and V is TRBV29-1; TRBD1 matches 7 bases. With 8 bases clipped from V and 4 bases from J, the junction kept 9 bases outside the gene matches. The CDR3 has 13 amino acids. Germline V gene lookup returns CDR1 SQVTM and CDR2 ANQGSEA.

The rearrangement links TRBV7-9 to TRBJ2-2; unclear D gene. CDR3 length equals 15 residues. CDR1 is SEHNR and CDR2 is FQNEAQ in the germline V gene (reference sequence). Trimming pared 3 bases from V and 6 bases from J, leaving 14 bases between. The CDR3 region is CASSLPGTIAGELFF. CDR3 DNA sequence: TGTGCCAGCAGCTTGCCGGGTACGATTGCCGGGGAGCTGTTTTTT. The full variable domain, its missing parts supplied by reference TRBV7-9 and TRBJ2-2, is DTGVSQNPRHKITKRGQNVTFRCDPISEHNRLYWYRQTLGQGPEFLTYFQNEAQLEKSRLLSDRFSAERPKGSFSTLEIQRTEQGDSAMYLCASSLPGTIAGELFFGEGSRLTVL.